In this sample, the clone carrying this T cell receptor beta chain turned up a few times. This sample was included in a study of T-cell reconstitution after alpha-beta-depleted transplantation in children. This sample's TCRbeta library carried unique molecular identifier barcodes. TCRdb analysed the PCR reads with MiXCR anew, one entry per CDR3 protein. The sample has about 400,000 distinct CDR3 sequences; around 21% are singletons. The V and J ends lost 2 bases and 1 base, in that order; junction bases with no gene match: 5. Germline CDR1 reads SGHVS; CDR2 reads FNYEAQ. The CDR3 is 16 amino acids. The chain is built from TRBV7-6 and TRBJ2-3; 8 nucleotides line up with TRBD2. This sample comprised PBMCs from the stem cell graft donor, obtained from the stem cell graft. This sequence was found in a human donor who donated a stem cell graft to a child with acute myeloid leukemia. The CDR3 sequence: CASSLPRGAGTDTQYF. Here the CDR3 DNA reads TGTGCCAGCAGCTTACCGCGGGGGGCGGGCACAGATACGCAGTATTTT.